Ten or more counts support the clone carrying this T cell receptor (beta chain). Its antigen is unknown. The CDR3 is 14 amino acids. Germline lookup yields CDR1 SGHRS and CDR2 YFSETQ. The V gene end was trimmed by 4 bases and the J gene end by 4 bases; junction bases not matched to a gene: 3. This specimen belongs to a study of neurological immune-mediated disorders. The making of cDNA relied on 5'RACE with 10-nucleotide random UMIs. TCRdb processed the 5' RACE reads anew with MiXCR; each CDR3 protein has one entry. Of tens of thousands of distinct CDR3 sequences detected, about 22% appear once; the ten largest clones hold approximately 4.2%. Study findings and constraints: Multiple sclerosis was found to have the least TCR clonal expansion, below healthy controls, and HTLV-1-associated myelopathy the most.

Time point here: technical triplicate 3. Unsorted libraries used 2 million PBMCs kept at -80 degrees C. The origin of this receptor is a man aged 55 to 70 with HTLV-1-associated myelopathy (HAM/TSP). The chain carries TRBV5-1 and TRBJ1-3, with 9 bases lining up with TRBD1. Sequencing was performed on PBMCs. Here the CDR3 DNA reads TGCGCCAGCAGCCTGGGACAGGGAGGAAACACCATATATTTT. Its protein product is CASSLGQGGNTIYF.